These 10 T cell receptor beta chains were all obtained from the same sample, sequenced in a study of shared T cell receptors in the human thymus. Data came from immunoSEQ multiplex PCR; TCRdb stores just in-frame clones and leaves some out. The sample lists 700,000 or so clones, 80% to 90% occurring once. The sample was also reused in another study, on human thymus T cells.

Sequenced input: thymocytes. All receptors derive from a girl in the first two years of life with a congenital heart defect.

The gene calls are TRBV5-1 and TRBJ2-2, with a weak D call TRBD1 (6 bases). Germline V gene lookup returns CDR1 SGHRS and CDR2 YFSETQ. Trimming removed 2 bases at V and 0 bases at J, with 20 bases between. The CDR3 is 19 amino acids. CDR3 loop: CASSFKNRELSPNTGELFF. CDR3 in DNA: TGCGCCAGCAGCTTCAAGAACAGGGAGCTGTCACCGAACACCGGGGAGCTGTTTTTT.

V and J are TRBV11-2 and TRBJ2-2; D is perhaps TRBD2 (5 bases). The V gene lost 2 bases and the J gene lost 4 bases, with 23 bases spanning the gap. CDR1 SGHAT and CDR2 FQNNGV come from the germline V gene. The CDR3 contains 19 residues. CDR3 coding DNA: TGTGCCAGCAGCTTACTTCGGCGGTCGGGATCCCGGGGCACCGGGGAGCTGTTTTTT. Protein product: CASSLLRRSGSRGTGELFF.

This chain uses TRBV5-8 with TRBJ2-5, with 8 bases lining up with TRBD2. Germline CDR1 reads SGHTS; CDR2 reads YDEGEE. J was trimmed by 5 bases and V by 2 bases; bases with no gene match: 11. The CDR3 loop spans 16 amino acids. The DNA of the CDR3 is TGTGCCAGCAGCTTCGGGGGGGACTCCTTATTCGAGACCCAGTACTTC. It is translated as CASSFGGDSLFETQYF.

The J gene is TRBJ2-5, the V gene TRBV19; D uncertain. V lost 8 bases and J 4 bases, leaving 5 bases between the germline ends. Germline values: CDR1 LNHDA, CDR2 SQIVND (reference sequence). The CDR3 extends over 10 amino acids. The CDR3 spells CASAGETQYF. The CDR3 DNA reads TGTGCCAGTGCCGGAGAGACCCAGTACTTC.

This clone was seen a few times. The CDR3 DNA is TGCGCCAGCAGTGAGTCCGGGAAGGGGGTCACAGATACGCAGTATTTT. Translating gives CASSESGKGVTDTQYF. The genes are TRBV10-1 and TRBJ2-3; a possible D gene is TRBD1 (6 bases). With 0 bases removed from V and 2 bases from J, the gap between germline ends came to 12 bases. Germline CDR1 WNHNN, CDR2 SYGVQD (reference sequence). CDR3 size: 16 residues.

This clone was counted a single time. J is TRBJ1-6 and V is TRBV6-5, with D perhaps matching TRBD1 (6 bases). The V gene lost 2 bases and the J gene lost 7 bases, with 12 bases spanning the gap. The germline gives CDR1 MNHEY, CDR2 SVGAGI. This CDR3 region has 15 residues. Here the CDR3 reads CASSYGLRGNSPLHF. CDR3 nucleotides: TGTGCCAGCAGTTACGGTCTCAGGGGCAATTCACCCCTCCACTTT.

In DNA form, the CDR3 reads TGTGCCAGCAGCCCCCGGGACAGGCTGAACACTGAAGCTTTCTTT. Protein sequence: CASSPRDRLNTEAFF. The gene calls are TRBV14 and TRBJ1-1; 8 bases match TRBD1. Germline V gene data show CDR1 as SGHDN and CDR2 as FVKESK. The CDR3 has 15 residues. J gave up 0 bases and V 4 bases, and 4 bases lay outside the gene matches. Full variable domain (remainder filled in from reference TRBV14 and TRBJ1-1): EAGVTQFPSHSVIEKGQTVTLRCDPISGHDNLYWYRRVMGKEIKFLLHFVKESKQDESGMPNNRFLAERTGGTYSTLKVQPAELEDSGVYFCASSPRDRLNTEAFFGQGTRLTVV.

This sequence joins TRBV20-1 and TRBJ1-5; D is uncertain. Germline V lookup: CDR1 DFQATT, CDR2 SNEGSKA (reference sequence). Trimming stripped 5 bases from V and 14 bases from J, with 10 bases between. The CDR3 loop spans 9 amino acids. In DNA, the CDR3 is TGCAGTGCTCGACTTAATGAGCATTTT. Its translation: CSARLNEHF.

The rearrangement uses TRBV7-9 and TRBJ2-5; 7 bases agree with TRBD2. V trimming: 1 base; J trimming: 5 bases; junction bases outside the gene matches: 4. Germline loops: CDR1 SEHNR, CDR2 FQNEAQ (reference sequence). The CDR3 extends over 14 amino acids. The CDR3 sequence is CASSLVGRGETQYF. The CDR3 region has the DNA TGTGCCAGCAGCTTAGTAGGGAGGGGTGAGACCCAGTACTTC.

This sequence joins TRBV11-2 and TRBJ2-5; 10 bases are shared with TRBD1. The ends lost 4 bases at V and 5 bases at J; junction bases unmatched: 10. The CDR3 runs 16 residues. The germline gives CDR1 SGHAT, CDR2 FQNNGV. CDR3 sequence reads: CASSSPGQGREETQYF. CDR3 nucleotides: TGTGCCAGCAGCTCCCCGGGACAGGGGCGCGAGGAGACCCAGTACTTC.